The next 32 T cell receptor beta chains were all read from a single sample in a study of somatic mutations in cytotoxic T cells in rheumatoid arthritis. Sequenced by immunoSEQ multiplex PCR; TCRdb stores in-frame clones only, minus some. Of roughly 5,000 clones in the sample, about 78% were seen once. Source material: CD8+ T cells sorted from blood. The receptors here all came from an adult with rheumatoid arthritis.

The chain recombines TRBV30 with TRBJ2-6; either TRBD1 or TRBD2 may fit D (6 bases each). Germline V gene data show CDR1 as GTSNPN and CDR2 as SVGIG (reference sequence). The CDR3 has 17 residues. The germline V and J ends were trimmed by 2 bases and 2 bases, with 16 bases remaining between them. CDR3 loop: CAWSPGTGGPGANVLTF. CDR3 DNA: TGTGCCTGGAGTCCCGGGACTGGGGGGCCTGGGGCCAACGTCCTGACTTTC.

This chain uses TRBV2 with TRBJ1-2, with 10 positions matching TRBD1. Trimming took 9 bases from V and 4 from J; bases not matched to a gene: 8. The CDR3 loop spans 14 amino acids. Germline CDR1 SNHLY, CDR2 FYNNEI. The chain's CDR3 is CASQGDRGLYGYTF. In nucleotides, the CDR3 is TGTGCCAGTCAAGGTGACAGGGGGCTCTATGGCTACACCTTC.

The chain employs TRBV2 and TRBJ1-2; D is undetermined. The CDR3 spans 16 residues. The ends were cut back, 4 bases at V and 4 bases at J, with 19 bases in the middle. Per germline, CDR1 SNHLY and CDR2 FYNNEI. The DNA of the CDR3 is TGTGCCAGCAGTGCGCTGGGTGCCCCATCTGTCTATGGCTACACCTTC. Translating it yields CASSALGAPSVYGYTF.

The chain links TRBV7-8 to TRBJ1-3; unclear D gene. The CDR3 runs to 16 residues. Trimming stripped 5 bases from V and 0 bases from J, with 14 bases between. The V gene's germline CDR1 is SGHVS and CDR2 FQNEAQ. The CDR3 protein is CASSPRLGFSGNTIYF. The CDR3 DNA reads as TGTGCCAGCAGCCCCCGGCTGGGTTTCTCTGGAAACACCATATATTTT.

This chain uses TRBV6-1 with TRBJ2-4; unclear D gene. The CDR3 covers 15 residues. The V end lost 3 bases, the J end lost 6 bases, and 15 bases lay between the germline ends. Germline V gene data show CDR1 as MNHNS and CDR2 as SASEGT. CDR3 coding DNA: TGTGCCAGCAGTGAGGGCAGGTCCATCGGAAACATTCAGTACTTC. Translating it yields CASSEGRSIGNIQYF.

The chain joins TRBV19 to TRBJ2-6; 7 bases fit TRBD2. Per the germline V gene, CDR1 is LNHDA and CDR2 is SQIVND (reference sequence). V was clipped by 3 bases and J by 1 base; unmatched bases: 0. This CDR3 contains 15 residues. The CDR3 DNA reads as TGTGCCAGTAGTATGGGAGGGTCTGGGGCCAACGTCCTGACTTTC. This gives the protein CASSMGGSGANVLTF.

There are a few counts of this clone. The V and J genes are TRBV18 and TRBJ2-7; no clear D. This CDR3 region has 12 residues. CDR1 KGHSH and CDR2 LQKENI come from the germline V gene. Trimming took 3 bases from V and 2 from J, leaving 5 bases between them. The chain's CDR3 is CASSPDTYEQYF. The CDR3 region has the DNA TGTGCCAGCTCACCGGATACCTACGAGCAGTACTTC.

The V gene is TRBV7-9, the J gene TRBJ2-3, with D possibly TRBD2 on 5 matching bases. V gave up 4 bases and J gave up 1 base, with 9 bases separating them. CDR1 is SEHNR, CDR2 FQNEAQ, per germline (reference sequence). The length of the CDR3 is 14 residues. CDR3 nucleotide sequence: TGTGCCAGCAGCTCCCTAGCTGGCACAGATACGCAGTATTTT. Translating gives CASSSLAGTDTQYF.

This chain connects TRBV7-6 to TRBJ2-2; D gene ambiguous. In germline, CDR1 is SGHVS, CDR2 FNYEAQ. V lost 5 bases and J 3 bases, leaving 10 bases between the germline ends. The CDR3 consists of 14 residues. The CDR3 DNA follows: TGTGCCAGCAGCGACGACGGTTACACCGGGGAGCTGTTTTTT. Translation gives CASSDDGYTGELFF.

This clone was detected a few times. This chain connects TRBV4-2 to TRBJ1-5; 7 bases map to TRBD1. This CDR3 is 15 amino acids long. J gave up 0 bases and V 4 bases, and 3 bases lay outside the gene matches. The germline V gene has CDR1 LGHNA and CDR2 YNFKEQ. CDR3 in amino acids: CASSPTGISNQPQHF. The DNA of the CDR3 is TGTGCCAGCAGCCCGACAGGGATTAGCAATCAGCCCCAGCATTTT.

The chain joins TRBV7-9 to TRBJ2-7; D is unresolved. With 1 base removed from V and 1 base from J, the gap between germline ends came to 14 bases. This CDR3 comprises 16 residues. Per the germline V gene, CDR1 is SEHNR and CDR2 is FQNEAQ (reference sequence). The CDR3 DNA reads as TGTGCCAGCAGCTTAGTAGAGGAGACTGGATCCTACGAGCAGTACTTC. It codes for CASSLVEETGSYEQYF.

The chain couples TRBV4-1 to TRBJ2-1; D might be TRBD2 (6 bases). The V gene lost 1 base and the J gene lost 7 bases, with 17 bases spanning the gap. The length of the CDR3 is 16 residues. Germline V gene data show CDR1 as MGHRA and CDR2 as YSYEKL. In DNA, the CDR3 is TGCGCCAGCAGCCAAGGCGGGTGGGGACTCACGAATGAGCAGTTCTTC. It yields the protein CASSQGGWGLTNEQFF.

This sequence joins TRBV29-1 and TRBJ2-5; D might be TRBD1 or TRBD2, each matching 5 bases. CDR3 size: 14 residues. Trimming shortened V by 3 bases and J by 6 bases, and 17 bases separated the two germline ends. Germline CDR1 is SQVTM and CDR2 is ANQGSEA. Here the CDR3 reads CSVDGAYRGKTQYF. The DNA of the CDR3 is TGCAGCGTTGACGGGGCGTACAGAGGAAAGACCCAGTACTTC.

The rearrangement links TRBV6-5 to TRBJ1-1, with D uncertain. The CDR3 consists of 11 residues. Between the trimmed V and J ends, which lost 7 bases and 5 bases, there was a span of 8 bases. CDR1 MNHEY and CDR2 SVGAGI come from the germline V gene. CDR3 nucleotides: TGTGCCAGCACCTGGGGTACTGAAGCTTTCTTT. This translates into CASTWGTEAFF.

This chain joins TRBV19 and TRBJ2-1; tentatively, D is TRBD1 or TRBD2 (6 bases each). Trimming took 3 bases from V and 0 from J, leaving 12 bases between them. This CDR3 has 16 amino acids. CDR1 LNHDA and CDR2 SQIVND come from the germline V gene (reference sequence). The CDR3 spells CASSIVGGPSYNEQFF. The CDR3 nucleotides read TGTGCCAGTAGTATTGTGGGGGGCCCCTCCTACAATGAGCAGTTCTTC.

The genes are TRBV5-5 and TRBJ1-2, with D tentatively TRBD1 (5 bases). This CDR3 contains 13 residues. Trimming pared 7 bases from V and 3 bases from J, leaving 13 bases between. Germline lookup yields CDR1 SGHKS and CDR2 YYEKEE (reference sequence). The CDR3 spells CASWDGGYYGYTF. The CDR3 DNA reads as TGTGCCAGCTGGGACGGCGGATACTATGGCTACACCTTC.

This clone was observed a single time. The chain couples TRBV28 to TRBJ2-3; D is undetermined. The germline V gene has CDR1 MDHEN and CDR2 SYDVKM. The CDR3 runs to 14 residues. V lost 6 bases to trimming and J lost 6 bases, with 16 bases between them. The CDR3 nucleotides read TGTGCCAGCAGCTCCCTCCTAGATGTCGATACGCAGTATTTT. It yields the protein CASSSLLDVDTQYF.

This clone was observed a handful of times. This chain joins TRBV5-1 and TRBJ1-5; D unclear. V lost 4 bases, J lost 7 bases, and 15 bases lay in between. This CDR3 comprises 14 residues. Germline V CDR1 and CDR2: SGHRS, YFSETQ. CDR3 nucleotide sequence: TGCGCCAGCAGCCCGGACTTCCATGGGCAGCCCCAGCATTTT. This gives the protein CASSPDFHGQPQHF. Combining the CDR3 with reference TRBV5-1 and TRBJ1-5 gives the whole variable domain KAGVTQTPRYLIKTRGQQVTLSCSPISGHRSVSWYQQTPGQGLQFLFEYFSETQRNKGNFPGRFSGRQFSNSRSEMNVSTLELGDSALYLCASSPDFHGQPQHFGDGTRLSIL.

V gene TRBV5-1 combines with J gene TRBJ2-5; TRBD2 is a possible D gene (5 bases). V lost 1 base and J lost 5, with 18 bases in between. Germline CDR1 SGHRS, CDR2 YFSETQ. The CDR3 extends over 16 amino acids. This CDR3 reads CASSLYGVSPRETQYF. The CDR3 nucleotides read TGCGCCAGCAGCTTGTACGGGGTCTCCCCCAGGGAGACCCAGTACTTC. The full variable domain, completed using reference TRBV5-1 and TRBJ2-5, is KAGVTQTPRYLIKTRGQQVTLSCSPISGHRSVSWYQQTPGQGLQFLFEYFSETQRNKGNFPGRFSGRQFSNSRSEMNVSTLELGDSALYLCASSLYGVSPRETQYFGPGTRLLVL.

In its sample, this clone was seen once. J is TRBJ2-1 and V is TRBV27; possibly TRBD1 for D (7 bases). Germline V gene data show CDR1 as MNHEY and CDR2 as SMNVEV (reference sequence). Between the trimmed V and J ends, which lost 5 bases and 5 bases, there was a span of 22 bases. The CDR3 contains 17 residues. Written as DNA, the CDR3 is TGTGCCAGCAGTCAGGGACAGCTTGGAGGGGTGAACAATGAGCAGTTCTTC. Amino acid sequence: CASSQGQLGGVNNEQFF.

The chain carries TRBV2 and TRBJ1-2; TRBD1 might be the D (5 bases). The V end was cut by 7 bases, the J end by 7 bases, with 19 bases between. The germline V gene encodes CDR1 SNHLY and CDR2 FYNNEI. The CDR3 sequence is 14 residues long. CDR3 sequence (DNA): TGTGCCAGCATCAGTTTCCGGGACGGGTCTGGCTACACCTTC. Translation: CASISFRDGSGYTF.

The V call is TRBV4-2, the J call TRBJ2-3; 9 bases match TRBD2. The ends lost 4 bases at V and 4 bases at J; junction bases unmatched: 18. The germline V gene encodes CDR1 LGHNA and CDR2 YNFKEQ. The CDR3 is 19 residues long. The CDR3 is CASSRIQWAGGPGSDTQYF. CDR3 bases: TGTGCCAGCAGCCGCATACAGTGGGCGGGGGGGCCAGGGTCAGATACGCAGTATTTT.

Turning to this clone: At one of its ends the junction is not consistent with the germline gene, which may arise from a read error. The chain has TRBV29-1 and TRBJ2-2; TRBD1 matches 8 bases. Germline lookup yields CDR1 SQVTM and CDR2 ANQGSEA. This CDR3 has 12 residues. CDR3 bases: TGCAGCGTGACAGGGGAACACCGGGGAGCTGTTTTT. Protein: CSVTGEHRGAVF.

This chain connects TRBV6-1 to TRBJ1-5; no clear D. Germline assignment: CDR1 MNHNS and CDR2 SASEGT. This CDR3 contains 12 residues. Deletions cut 6 bases from V and 6 bases from J, with 9 bases between. The chain's CDR3 is CASRTLPQPQHF. The DNA of the CDR3 is TGTGCCAGCAGGACGCTTCCTCAGCCCCAGCATTTT.

The V call is TRBV4-3, the J call TRBJ2-7; D is uncertain. This CDR3 has 16 amino acids. Germline lookup yields CDR1 LGHNA and CDR2 YSLEER. Trimming stripped 0 bases from V and 3 bases from J, with 15 bases between. The CDR3 reads CASSQDIGQAIYEQYF. The CDR3 DNA reads as TGCGCCAGCAGCCAAGATATAGGGCAAGCGATCTACGAGCAGTACTTC.

The genes are TRBV9 and TRBJ1-2, with D perhaps TRBD1 (5 bases). Trimming left V 3 bases short and J 1 base short, with 22 bases between. Germline CDR1 and CDR2: SGDLS and YYNGEE. The CDR3 length is 18 residues. The CDR3 region is CASSDRSGLSEGNYGYTF. The CDR3 DNA follows: TGTGCCAGCAGCGACAGATCGGGACTTTCTGAGGGTAACTATGGCTACACCTTC. Combining the CDR3 with reference TRBV9 and TRBJ1-2 gives the whole variable domain DSGVTQTPKHLITATGQRVTLRCSPRSGDLSVYWYQQSLDQGLQFLIQYYNGEERAKGNILERFSAQQFPDLHSELNLSSLELGDSALYFCASSDRSGLSEGNYGYTFGSGTRLTVV.

This clone showed up just a few times. V gene TRBV7-4 combines with J gene TRBJ1-2, with 7 positions matching TRBD1. The CDR3 consists of 13 residues. Trimming removed 6 bases from V and 7 bases from J; junction bases left unmatched: 8. Germline V lookup: CDR1 SGHVT, CDR2 SQSDAQ. CDR3 sequence reads: CASSQGGGLGYTF. The CDR3, as DNA: TGTGCCAGCAGTCAGGGGGGGGGACTTGGCTACACCTTC.

The chain carries TRBV9 and TRBJ1-1; D gene unclear. This CDR3 spans 17 amino acids. Germline CDR1 reads SGDLS; CDR2 reads YYNGEE. The ends were cut back, 0 bases at V and 1 base at J, with 16 bases in the middle. CDR3 bases: TGTGCCAGCAGCGTAGGCTCAGGAGGATTGAAGAACACTGAAGCTTTCTTT. Amino acid sequence: CASSVGSGGLKNTEAFF.

The count of this clone is one. The rearrangement links TRBV6-5 to TRBJ1-2; TRBD1 aligns across 7 bases. The trim removed 2 bases at V and 6 bases at J, leaving 9 bases unmatched. The CDR3 runs to 15 residues. Germline CDR1 MNHEY, CDR2 SVGAGI. CDR3 in DNA: TGTGCCAGCAGTTACATGGGAGGGGGCCGTGATGGCTACACCTTC. Its protein product is CASSYMGGGRDGYTF.

The rearrangement joins TRBV7-9 to TRBJ2-3; D is perhaps TRBD2 (6 bases). Germline lookup yields CDR1 SEHNR and CDR2 FQNEAQ (reference sequence). The CDR3 covers 15 residues. V was trimmed by 4 bases and J by 3 bases, leaving 14 bases between them. The CDR3 reads CASSSMWGVTDTQYF. The CDR3, as DNA: TGTGCCAGCAGCTCCATGTGGGGGGTGACAGATACGCAGTATTTT.

The chain employs TRBV4-2 and TRBJ2-2, with TRBD2 matching 9 bases. The germline CDR1 and CDR2 sequences are LGHNA and YNFKEQ. With 2 bases clipped from V and 4 bases from J, the junction kept 2 bases outside the gene matches. CDR3 length equals 15 residues. The DNA of the CDR3 is TGTGCCAGCAGCCAATTGGGACTAGCCACCGGGGAGCTGTTTTTT. Its translation: CASSQLGLATGELFF.

This chain joins TRBV11-3 and TRBJ2-7, with D possibly TRBD2 on 5 matching bases. V lost 5 bases to trimming and J lost 2 bases, with 13 bases between them. Germline V CDR1 and CDR2: SGHNT, YENEEA. There are 14 residues in the CDR3. CDR3 nucleotides: TGTGCCAGCAGCCCTCGGGGAGCCCCCTACGAGCAGTACTTC. Translated: CASSPRGAPYEQYF. Together with reference TRBV11-3 and TRBJ2-7, the CDR3 gives the full variable domain: EAGVVQSPRYKIIEKKQPVAFWCNPISGHNTLYWYLQNLGQGPELLIRYENEEAVDDSQLPKDRFSAERLKGVDSTLKIQPAELGDSAVYLCASSPRGAPYEQYFGPGTRLTVT.